A single sample is the source of the 27 T cell receptor beta chains below, sequenced in a study of cytomegalovirus exposure and HLA in healthy donors. Sequencing used immunoSEQ multiplex PCR; TCRdb keeps in-frame clones, though not all of them. The sample yields 82,000 or so clones, 90% to 95% seen once. Sequencing was done on a sample of PBMCs. The receptors derive from a woman younger than 35 in good health and CMV-seronegative.

This chain joins TRBV7-2 and TRBJ2-1; D is perhaps TRBD2 (7 bases). The CDR3 is made up of 15 amino acids. V gave up 3 bases and J gave up 5 bases, with 14 bases separating them. Germline loops: CDR1 SGHTA, CDR2 FQGNSA. CDR3 DNA: TGTGCCAGCAGCTTGGAGCGGGGACAAAACAATGAGCAGTTCTTC. The encoded protein is CASSLERGQNNEQFF.

This clone was detected once. V usage is TRBV23-1 and J usage is TRBJ2-3, with D tentatively TRBD1 (5 bases). TRBV23-1 carries the ORF label, with uncertain function. V was cut by 0 bases and J by 3 bases, with 7 bases left in between. The CDR3 sequence is 14 residues long. The CDR3 reads CASSQSAGTDTQYF. The CDR3 bases are TGCGCCAGCAGTCAATCAGCAGGGACAGATACGCAGTATTTT.

V gene TRBV27 combines with J gene TRBJ1-1; D may be TRBD1 (5 bases). CDR1 is MNHEY, CDR2 SMNVEV, per germline (reference sequence). Trimming stripped 6 bases from V and 2 bases from J, with 16 bases between. This CDR3 has 15 residues. This CDR3 is CASREKTARNTEAFF. In DNA, the CDR3 is TGTGCCAGCAGGGAGAAGACAGCGAGAAACACTGAAGCTTTCTTT.

The V call is TRBV27, the J call TRBJ1-1; TRBD1 aligns across 12 bases. Per the germline V gene, CDR1 is MNHEY and CDR2 is SMNVEV (reference sequence). The CDR3 has 16 amino acids. V trimming: 6 bases; J trimming: 3 bases; junction bases outside the gene matches: 8. CDR3 DNA sequence: TGTGCCAGCAGCCCCGGGACAGGGGGCTCATACACTGAAGCTTTCTTT. Translating it yields CASSPGTGGSYTEAFF.

The genes are TRBV27 and TRBJ1-2; 9 bases are shared with TRBD1. Looked up from germline, CDR1 is MNHEY and CDR2 is SMNVEV (reference sequence). The CDR3 is 15 residues long. J gave up 4 bases and V 6 bases, and 9 bases lay outside the gene matches. CDR3 DNA sequence: TGTGCCAGCAGACTACAGGGGGCGCTATTCTATGGCTACACCTTC. Its protein product is CASRLQGALFYGYTF.

Turning to this clone: The identical CDR3 is also encoded by other nucleotide sequences in the sample. The V gene is TRBV5-1, the J gene TRBJ1-5, with D uncertain. Germline CDR1 SGHRS, CDR2 YFSETQ. The CDR3 length is 13 residues. V lost 4 bases and J lost 2, with 7 bases in between. The CDR3 region has the DNA TGCGCCAGCAGCCCGGGAGGCAATCAGCCCCAGCATTTT. Protein: CASSPGGNQPQHF.

This clone appeared a single time. The chain combines TRBV7-9 with TRBJ2-4, with TRBD1 identical over 10 bases. Germline CDR1 SEHNR, CDR2 FQNEAQ (reference sequence). The V and J ends lost 4 bases and 1 base, in that order; junction bases with no gene match: 7. This CDR3 is 17 amino acids long. The CDR3, as DNA: TGTGCCAGCAGCTCCCCGGGACAGGGGATTGCCAAAAACATTCAGTACTTC. Its translation: CASSSPGQGIAKNIQYF.

V usage is TRBV4-1 and J usage is TRBJ1-2, with 8 bases matching TRBD1. V lost 3 bases to trimming and J lost 4 bases; unmatched junction nucleotides: 10. The CDR3 has 16 residues. Germline loops: CDR1 MGHRA, CDR2 YSYEKL. CDR3 amino acids: CASSQAVRDRPYGYTF. The CDR3 DNA sequence: TGCGCCAGCAGCCAGGCGGTCCGGGACAGGCCCTATGGCTACACCTTC.

The gene calls are TRBV27 and TRBJ1-4; D call uncertain. The germline gives CDR1 MNHEY, CDR2 SMNVEV (reference sequence). The CDR3 runs to 15 residues. V lost 6 bases and J 0 bases, leaving 11 bases between the germline ends. The CDR3: CASRPLAATNEKLFF. The CDR3 bases are TGTGCCAGCAGGCCCTTAGCTGCAACTAATGAAAAACTGTTTTTT.

The chain's CDR3 is CASSLGTSREQFF. As DNA, the CDR3 is TGCGCCAGCAGCTTGGGGACTAGCAGAGAGCAGTTCTTC. The genes are TRBV5-1 and TRBJ2-1; TRBD2 agrees at 8 bases. The CDR3 loop spans 13 amino acids. Germline V gene lookup returns CDR1 SGHRS and CDR2 YFSETQ. With V trimmed by 0 bases and J by 10 bases, 3 bases remained unmatched.

The table lists this clone with a count of one. The gene calls are TRBV6-5 and TRBJ2-7; no clear D. The CDR3 has 14 amino acids. V lost 4 bases to trimming and J lost 0 bases, with 10 bases between them. Germline V gene lookup returns CDR1 MNHEY and CDR2 SVGAGI. CDR3 protein: CASSSGSSSYEQYF. For the CDR3, the DNA is TGTGCCAGCAGTTCAGGTAGTAGCTCCTACGAGCAGTACTTC.

The chain carries TRBV21-1 and TRBJ2-7; the table's D call TRBD1 went unverified against the DNA. TRBV21-1 is an annotated pseudogene. The CDR3 consists of 14 residues. For the CDR3, the DNA is TGTGCCAGCAGCGTCCAGGGACAGGGGAGAGAGCAGTACTTC. Translated, it gives CASSVQGQGREQYF.

This clone was recorded only once. The chain joins TRBV15 to TRBJ2-7; D might be TRBD1 (6 bases). The CDR3 totals 14 residues. Germline V gene sequence: CDR1 LNHNV, CDR2 YYDKDF (reference sequence). V shed 3 bases and J shed 2 bases, with 11 bases lying between them. The CDR3 loop is CATSRTGLTYEQYF. The DNA of the CDR3 is TGTGCCACCAGCAGGACAGGCCTCACCTACGAGCAGTACTTC. The full variable domain, rest sourced from reference TRBV15 and TRBJ2-7, is DAMVIQNPRYQVTQFGKPVTLSCSQTLNHNVMYWYQQKSSQAPKLLFHYYDKDFNNEADTPDNFQSRRPNTSFCFLDIRSPGLGDTAMYLCATSRTGLTYEQYFGPGTRLTVT.

The chain joins TRBV5-1 to TRBJ2-2, with 7 bases fitting TRBD1. There are 15 residues in the CDR3. The V segment lost 4 bases and the J segment 4 bases; nucleotides outside the gene matches: 7. Looked up from germline, CDR1 is SGHRS and CDR2 is YFSETQ. This CDR3 reads CASSPRTGSTGELFF. DNA for the CDR3: TGCGCCAGCAGCCCAAGGACAGGATCCACCGGGGAGCTGTTTTTT.

The chain recombines TRBV5-1 with TRBJ2-3, with D tentatively TRBD1 (5 bases). CDR1 and CDR2 (germline): SGHRS, YFSETQ. The CDR3 consists of 13 residues. Trimming cost V 5 bases and J 2 bases, with 9 bases left between them. DNA for the CDR3: TGCGCCAGCAGTGACAGCCCCACAGATACGCAGTATTTT. Translated, it gives CASSDSPTDTQYF.

The J gene is TRBJ2-5, the V gene TRBV5-1; the D gene is possibly TRBD2 (6 bases). Trimming left V 0 bases short and J 1 base short, with 16 bases between. Germline assignment: CDR1 SGHRS and CDR2 YFSETQ. The CDR3 contains 17 residues. The CDR3 nucleotides read TGCGCCAGCAGCTTGGAGCGGGTCGGGGCCTTCCAAGAGACCCAGTACTTC. Translating gives CASSLERVGAFQETQYF.

CDR3 region: CASRRTATNEKLFF. DNA for the CDR3: TGTGCCAGCAGGAGGACAGCAACTAATGAAAAACTGTTTTTT. The rearrangement uses TRBV2 and TRBJ1-4, with D possibly being TRBD1 (6 bases). CDR1 and CDR2 (germline): SNHLY, FYNNEI. Trimming pared 6 bases from V and 0 bases from J, leaving 8 bases between. The CDR3 is made up of 14 amino acids.

This clone came up once. The chain has TRBV15 and TRBJ1-3; D may be TRBD1 (5 bases). This CDR3 region has 14 residues. Germline CDR1 and CDR2: LNHNV and YYDKDF (reference sequence). The V and J ends lost 3 bases and 2 bases respectively, with 8 bases between them. The CDR3 loop reads CATSRGEAGNTIYF. CDR3 bases: TGTGCCACCAGCAGGGGGGAGGCTGGAAACACCATATATTTT.

The rearrangement uses TRBV5-1 and TRBJ2-1; 9 nucleotides line up with TRBD2. In germline, CDR1 is SGHRS, CDR2 YFSETQ. The CDR3 is made up of 17 amino acids. With V trimmed by 0 bases and J by 9 bases, 13 bases remained unmatched. The DNA for the CDR3 is TGCGCCAGCAGCTTGGGCCGGGGTAGCGGGAGAGAGGTTGAGCAGTTCTTC. It codes for CASSLGRGSGREVEQFF.

V is TRBV5-1 and J is TRBJ2-7; weak D call: TRBD1 (5 bases). V lost 3 bases, J lost 2 bases, and 12 bases lay in between. Germline values: CDR1 SGHRS, CDR2 YFSETQ. This CDR3 contains 14 residues. CDR3 sequence: CASSSHQGTYEQYF. Here the CDR3 DNA reads TGCGCCAGCAGCTCACACCAGGGAACCTACGAGCAGTACTTC.

The chain couples TRBV19 to TRBJ2-3; 11 nucleotides match TRBD2. The junction had 10 bases not matched to a gene; V was cut back by 7 bases and J by 4 bases. Germline values: CDR1 LNHDA, CDR2 SQIVND (reference sequence). This CDR3 has 16 residues. This CDR3 is CASTNGLAGYSDTQYF. In DNA form, the CDR3 reads TGTGCCAGTACCAACGGACTAGCGGGTTATTCAGATACGCAGTATTTT.

This clone appeared a single time. The same CDR3 also results from other DNA sequences found in this sample. V gene TRBV5-1 combines with J gene TRBJ2-5; no firm D call. CDR3 size: 12 residues. The germline CDR1 and CDR2 sequences are SGHRS and YFSETQ. V lost 0 bases and J 5 bases, leaving 5 bases between the germline ends. The CDR3 DNA reads as TGCGCCAGCAGCTTGGATGCGGAGACCCAGTACTTC. It is translated as CASSLDAETQYF.

This clone was observed a single time. The genes are TRBV25-1 and TRBJ2-1; 14 nucleotides line up with TRBD2. CDR1 and CDR2 from the germline V gene are MGHDK and SYGVNS. The CDR3 is made up of 17 amino acids. V shed 6 bases, J shed 5 bases, and the junction held 9 bases outside the gene matches. The CDR3 loop reads CASRRTSGRPGDNEQFF. The CDR3 DNA follows: TGTGCCAGCAGGAGGACTAGCGGGAGGCCAGGCGACAATGAGCAGTTCTTC. Looking up the rest from reference TRBV25-1 and TRBJ2-1 gives the full variable domain: EADIYQTPRYLVIGTGKKITLECSQTMGHDKMYWYQQDPGMELHLIHYSYGVNSTEKGDLSSESTVSRIRTEHFPLTLESARPSHTSQYLCASRRTSGRPGDNEQFFGPGTRLTVL.

The chain is built from TRBV4-1 and TRBJ1-1, with TRBD1 matching over 11 bases. In germline, CDR1 is MGHRA, CDR2 YSYEKL. The CDR3 covers 16 residues. The V segment lost 3 bases and the J segment 1 base; nucleotides outside the gene matches: 4. CDR3 nucleotide sequence: TGCGCCAGCAGCCAGGCGGGACAGGGGGGGAACACTGAAGCTTTCTTT. Translation gives CASSQAGQGGNTEAFF.

This chain connects TRBV7-2 to TRBJ1-2; D may be TRBD1 (6 bases). The CDR3 extends over 15 amino acids. Germline lookup yields CDR1 SGHTA and CDR2 FQGNSA. Trimming removed 3 bases at V and 4 bases at J, with 15 bases between. The CDR3 bases are TGTGCCAGCAGCTTCGGCGGGGGCGCAAGCTATGGCTACACCTTC. Translated, it gives CASSFGGGASYGYTF.

The genes are TRBV29-1 and TRBJ1-2, with D possibly being TRBD1 (6 bases). V shed 5 bases and J shed 2 bases, with 9 bases lying between them. This CDR3 has 12 residues. The germline V gene encodes CDR1 SQVTM and CDR2 ANQGSEA. The CDR3 DNA reads as TGCAGCGTTACAGGGCCAAACTATGGCTACACCTTC. It translates to CSVTGPNYGYTF.

The rearrangement uses TRBV30 and TRBJ2-2; 12 nucleotides agree with TRBD1. The V gene's germline CDR1 is GTSNPN and CDR2 SVGIG (reference sequence). Losses at the gene ends were 2 bases for V and 5 bases for J; bases not matched to a gene: 9. CDR3 length: 17 residues. The CDR3: CAWSSGQGAIGTGELFF. CDR3 bases: TGTGCCTGGAGTTCGGGACAGGGGGCGATAGGAACCGGGGAGCTGTTTTTT.